The present T cell receptor beta chain was sequenced within a study of shared clonotypes between healthy human individuals (dated by TCRdb to 2019 to 2021). Study-wide context: The cohort comprised two women and a few men aged 18 to 49 years. For each donor, CD4 naive and CD4 memory were each given three plates, CD8 naive was given two plates, and CD8 memory was given one plate. To estimate repertoire size and how much clonotype sharing occurs between individuals, the study deeply sequenced the blood TCR repertoires of five or six healthy adults. To increase sequencing depth and limit assay-specific biases, TCR repertoire library preparation and sequencing were carried out by different laboratories using diverse techniques. Leukapheresis yielded between about 0.94 and 10 billion PBMCs per donor.

Donors were healthy HIV-negative adults with no recently reported acute infections or vaccinations. Every donor was a Caucasian adult residing in Nashville, Tennessee, USA. Magnetic negative selection was used to enrich CD4+ T cells, after which naive cells were positively selected on CD45RA and the negative fraction became the memory subset. Blood was obtained by leukapheresis, after which PBMCs were separated by Ficoll-Histopaque density gradient centrifugation and cryopreserved in liquid nitrogen vapor phase. Analytical flow cytometry was used to check the purity and quantity of every magnetically sorted T cell population. Genomic DNA was isolated from every sorted fraction and measured by UV absorbance on a Nanodrop 2000c. The CDR3 starts with the cysteine, ends with the phenylalanine, and has 15 residues. The read is trimmed to its CDR3 DNA, 45 bases read in frame from base 1. For CDR1 and CDR2, the germline V gene (reference sequence) lists MNHEY and SMNVEV. Ends trimmed: V by 3 bases, J by 6 bases; bases unmatched to a gene: 4.

This clone was seen a single time. What antigen it recognizes has not been identified. Per-base quality was not reported, and no clone a single base away is much larger than it. The same CDR3 arises from other DNA sequences in this sample as well. Using the deep immunoSEQ assay, multiplex PCR amplified TCR CDR3 regions from genomic DNA. Extracted genomic DNA from each cell subset was spread evenly across all wells of several immunoSEQ 96-well plates, with each plate serving as a replicate. For sorted subsets, roughly 190 ng of genomic DNA, equivalent to 25,000 to 35,000 T cell genomes, went into each replicate PCR. Purified libraries were quantified with a Qubit 3.0 fluorometer, sized on a Bioanalyzer 2100, and re-quantified with the KAPA Library Quantification kit. Every immunoSEQ 96-well plate was sequenced on a separate single-read 150-cycle Illumina NextSeq 550 flow cell. Per the original workflow: Because the immunoSEQ output included only junctional sequences and no quality scores, the filtering could not be the same as the filtering used for full-length reads. Sequences were annotated with PyIR, a Python wrapper for IgBLAST v1.9, using IMGT germline references to assign V/J genes and CDR3. Any read was removed if the V/J assignment was weak (E-value above 1e-6), the CDR3 was missing, or the read contained stop codons, out-of-frame junctions, or ambiguous translated residues. V3J clonotypes were defined as sequences sharing the same inferred V gene, J gene, and CDR3 amino acid sequence. Percentage overlap between repertoires was computed as shared unique clonotypes divided by the size of the smaller repertoire. Repertoire richness was assessed with RTK rarefaction, the Chao1 estimator, and Recon v2.1 estimates of unobserved clonotypes. Generation probabilities were computed with OLGA for all TCRbeta clonotypes obtained by the gDNA method from a few donors. The table was pulled from immuneACCESS by TCRdb, which kept in-frame rearrangements only. Such tables lose some clones; where checked, under half of the loss comes from unresolved V genes, and the rest has no known cause. Clone size and V and J calls were adopted from that table, with D and trimming inferred from the DNA. The sample table holds roughly 1,600,000 clones, of which about 98.5% were seen once. The ten most abundant clones make up 0.36% of the sample.

Study-wide findings and limitations: Higher generation probabilities were observed for clonotypes shared by all four sorted-subset donors than for non-shared clonotypes. Sharing across several donors was observed for approximately 4.6% of naive CD4, under 4% of naive CD8, 2% to 2.5% of memory CD4, and around 0.44% of memory CD8 clonotypes. Pairwise subsampling indicated that sequencing depth was expected to affect the degree of clonotype sharing among donors. The small number of donors limited the genetic and exposure-history diversity represented. Sampling was limited to blood, and TCR repertoires in tissue likely differ from TCR repertoires in blood. Estimated clonotype richness was generally larger for naive than for memory subsets. Rarefaction of sorted-subset datasets indicated incomplete sequencing despite the large sequencing depth.

The rearranged chain carries TRBV27 and TRBJ2-2; TRBD2 lines up with 10 middle nucleotides. This receptor was taken from a young man in good health. The sample was naive CD4+ T cells sorted from blood. The cell subset or site label for this specimen denotes: CD45RA+ positively selected. The CDR3 protein is CASSLLAGVSGELFF. In nucleotides, the sequence is TGTGCCAGCAGTTTGCTAGCGGGAGTGTCCGGGGAGCTGTTTTTT.